This T cell receptor beta chain originates from a study of glioma-infiltrating T cells after dendritic cell vaccination listed by TCRdb under 2016. Regarding the study in general: The cohort comprised 15 or so glioblastoma patients from Phase I and II dendritic cell vaccination trials, 9 newly diagnosed and 6 with recurrent disease. Between the early 2000s and the early 2010s, patients were given autologous tumor lysate-pulsed dendritic cell vaccination. The vaccine was prepared from monocyte-derived dendritic cells that were cultured for 6 to 7 days with IL-4 and GM-CSF and then pulsed overnight with autologous tumor lysate. Three intradermal dendritic cell vaccine injections were administered to patients at biweekly intervals in the arm below the axilla. In glioblastoma patients vaccinated with dendritic cells, deep sequencing of TCR beta CDR3 regions served to measure the amount of tumor-infiltrating lymphocytes and to compare repertoires between tumor and blood. TCR sequencing metrics, including TIL content and tumor-blood repertoire overlap, were correlated with survival after dendritic cell vaccination. What the study reported, not specific to this receptor: TCR clonality showed no direct relationship with survival, which suggests that a diverse polyclonal response may matter. The cohort was small and heterogeneous, only a few patients had full blood and tumor sets, and even fewer had initial-recurrent tumor pairs. The three-group TCR overlap response model was characterized as speculative, and prospective validation of the model was stated to be required. Higher estimated pretreatment TIL content predicted longer time to progression and overall survival after dendritic cell vaccination.

Patients were selected on the basis of adequate residual fresh-frozen tumor tissue and more than two years of available survival data. An isocitrate dehydrogenase mutation was not carried by any of the glioblastoma patients, although molecular status was otherwise variable. PBMC were collected before vaccination, two weeks after the third vaccination, and at tumor progression if tumor progression occurred. The Qiagen DNeasy Blood extraction Kit was used to extract genomic DNA. Concerning this clone itself: Its antigen specificity is not known. Base qualities were left out, and no much larger clone turns up one base away.

Trimming costs V 5 bases and J 3 bases, and their ends lie 14 bases apart. Based on the germline V gene, the CDR1 and CDR2 sequences are SGHTA and FQGNSA. Its CDR3 holds 14 amino acids, cysteine through phenylalanine. The kept DNA is CDR3 alone, 42 bases in frame from the first base. The immunoSEQ assay amplified TCRB CDR3 regions from 1.5 to 2.5 micrograms of genomic DNA, or from all available DNA when less than that amount was available. The multiplex PCR relied on 60 forward primers for TCR V beta segments and 13 reverse primers for J beta segments. Synthetic control templates were spiked into each sample at limiting dilution to estimate reads per starting template. The Illumina HiSeq System generated 87 bp sequencing reads. In the paper's pipeline: PCR and sequencing errors were removed by merging closely related sequences with a nearest neighbor algorithm. TCR overlap was measured as the percentage of unique tumor TCR beta sequences also present in the same patient's peripheral blood. The immuneACCESS repertoire file appears here via TCRdb, limited to in-frame rearrangements. These files lack a portion of the clones; in checked studies, under half of the deficit traces to unresolved V genes, and the cause of the others is not known. Clone size and the V and J calls come from that table; the DNA yielded D and trimming. The table for this sample lists almost 65,000 clones; around 86% of them were counted only once. The biggest ten clones account for 7% to 10% of the sample.

Sequenced material: blood, taken before dendritic cell vaccination. This clonotype was sampled from a human donor with glioblastoma. The chain is made from TRBV7-2 and TRBJ2-7, and TRBD1 may be the D gene, going by 6 matching bases. The DNA sequence follows: TGTGCCAGCAGCGTCAGGGGAAAAGACTACGAGCAGTACTTC. This translates into CASSVRGKDYEQYF.